Presented here are 18 T cell receptor beta chains from one specimen sequenced in a study of blood T cells in healthy people across ages (dated by TCRdb to about 2015). Library preparation used 5' RACE. The sample was run on an Illumina HiSeq 2500. The second PCR ran for about 6 to 11 cycles and used a J-beta primer mix along with a sample-barcoded 5' primer. TCRdb cleaned the public reads at Q25 with fastp, built clones with MiXCR and kept in-frame beta chains. Rows are unified per CDR3 protein, each entry keeping the most common DNA and genes. The sample contains approximately 360,000 distinct CDR3 sequences, 52% of them found a single time. The ten most abundant clones make up about 54% of the sample. Specimen: blood. These receptors came from a man aged 55-75 years in good health.

This clonotype was detected a few times. The rearrangement joins TRBV28 to TRBJ2-7, with 8 bases identical to TRBD2. J gave up 0 bases and V 4 bases, and 8 bases lay outside the gene matches. This CDR3 has 16 amino acids. Per germline, CDR1 MDHEN and CDR2 SYDVKM. In nucleotides, the CDR3 is TGTGCCAGCAGTTCTAGACTAGCGCCACTCTCCTACGAGCAGTACTTC. It yields the protein CASSSRLAPLSYEQYF.

The chain joins TRBV3-1 to TRBJ2-4, with 7 bases identical to TRBD2. The end of the DNA is better explained by TRBJ2-7, so the J call may be wrong. This CDR3 has 15 amino acids. Germline-derived CDR1 and CDR2 are LGHDT and YNNKEL (reference sequence). The DNA of the CDR3 is TGTGCCAGCAGCCCCCAAGCGGGGTCGCGGGTCGAGCAGTACTTC. As protein: CASSPQAGSRVEQYF.

This chain uses TRBV6-2 or TRBV6-3 with TRBJ2-1; D is possibly TRBD1 or TRBD2 (5 bases each). CDR1 and CDR2 (germline): MNHEY, SVGEGT. The CDR3 length is 15 residues. Trimming took off 7 bases at V and 5 bases at J, with 18 bases between the two ends. The CDR3 DNA is TGTGCCAGCACCCCATCGGGGCGGAGAAACAATGAGCAGTTCTTC. The encoded protein is CASTPSGRRNNEQFF.

This clonotype showed up just a few times. V gene TRBV20-1 combines with J gene TRBJ1-2, with D possibly TRBD1 on 5 matching bases. CDR1 and CDR2 from the germline V gene are DFQATT and SNEGSKA (reference sequence). The V end lost 5 bases, the J end lost 8 bases, and 18 bases lay between the germline ends. The CDR3 runs to 13 residues. The CDR3 DNA reads as TGCAGTGCTCAACTGTGGGGGACCATGGGCTACACCTTC. The encoded protein is CSAQLWGTMGYTF.

The chain recombines TRBV7-6 with TRBJ2-3; 8 bases are a match to TRBD1. Per germline, CDR1 SGHVS and CDR2 FNYEAQ. V gave up 5 bases and J gave up 3 bases; unmatched junction bases: 7. The CDR3 loop spans 15 amino acids. CDR3 sequence: CASSQQGGRTDTQYF. The DNA of the CDR3 is TGTGCCAGCAGCCAACAGGGGGGAAGGACAGATACGCAGTATTTT.

The chain employs TRBV4-1 and TRBJ2-3; the match to TRBD1 covers 9 bases. Trimming took 3 bases from V and 2 from J; bases not matched to a gene: 9. The CDR3 consists of 17 residues. Germline CDR1 reads MGHRA; CDR2 reads YSYEKL. The CDR3 DNA reads as TGCGCCAGCAGCCAGGCGACAGGGGGTCCCCTCACAGATACGCAGTATTTT. As protein: CASSQATGGPLTDTQYF.

This clonotype has a handful of counts. The rearrangement links TRBV11-2 to TRBJ2-5; 12 bases map to TRBD2. Trimming removed 1 base from V and 11 bases from J; junction bases left unmatched: 11. This CDR3 is built from 16 residues. The germline CDR1 and CDR2 sequences are SGHAT and FQNNGV. CDR3: CASSLVSSGGASEQYF. CDR3 nucleotide sequence: TGTGCCAGCAGCTTAGTATCTAGCGGGGGGGCAAGTGAGCAGTACTTC.

The genes are TRBV20-1 and TRBJ2-1, with 9 bases that match TRBD1. The V and J ends lost 6 bases and 7 bases, in that order; junction bases with no gene match: 19. CDR1 and CDR2 from the germline V gene are DFQATT and SNEGSKA (reference sequence). The CDR3 contains 17 residues. For the CDR3, the DNA is TGCAGTGCCAATAACCCCTCGGGACAGGGAGGTGGGAATGAGCAGTTCTTC. Translation: CSANNPSGQGGGNEQFF.

This rearrangement joins TRBV14 to TRBJ2-3; D may be TRBD2 (5 bases). The ends were cut back, 7 bases at V and 0 bases at J, with 11 bases in the middle. Germline CDR1 and CDR2: SGHDN and FVKESK. The CDR3 sequence is 14 residues long. As DNA, the CDR3 is TGTGCCAGCAAGGAGCGAGGGAGCACAGATACGCAGTATTTT. Protein sequence: CASKERGSTDTQYF.

The table lists this clonotype with a few counts. Here the CDR3 DNA reads TGTGCCAGCAGCTCAAATAGCGGGAGGGCCGGTGAGCAGTTCTTC. Amino acids: CASSSNSGRAGEQFF. This chain uses TRBV7-3 with TRBJ2-1; TRBD2 aligns across 11 bases. Germline trimming cut 4 bases from V and 9 bases from J; bases unmatched to any gene: 8. The CDR3 has 15 residues. Germline CDR1 reads SGHTA; CDR2 reads FQGTGA.

The chain employs TRBV3-1 and TRBJ2-7; D is uncertain. The V gene's germline CDR1 is LGHDT and CDR2 YNNKEL (reference sequence). Trimming took off 5 bases at V and 5 bases at J, with 10 bases between the two ends. This CDR3 is 12 amino acids long. The CDR3 reads CASSRKVDEQYF. CDR3 nucleotides: TGTGCCAGCAGCAGAAAGGTGGACGAGCAGTACTTC.

The rearrangement uses TRBV4-1 and TRBJ2-1, with 14 bases matching TRBD2. The J segment lost 8 bases and the V segment lost 0 bases, leaving 12 bases of the junction unmatched. Germline CDR1 MGHRA, CDR2 YSYEKL. The CDR3 sequence is 19 residues long. In DNA form, the CDR3 reads TGCGCCAGCAGCCAAGACCCGACTAGCGGGGGGGCCATTGGGGATGAGCAGTTCTTC. Amino acids: CASSQDPTSGGAIGDEQFF.

The rearrangement links TRBV10-1 to TRBJ2-5, with D perhaps matching TRBD1 (5 bases). The germline V gene has CDR1 WNHNN and CDR2 SYGVQD (reference sequence). Trimming took 0 bases from V and 11 from J, leaving 16 bases between them. The CDR3 runs to 14 residues. The CDR3 protein is CASSESGRAEEQYF. DNA for the CDR3: TGCGCCAGCAGTGAGTCAGGCAGGGCTGAAGAGCAGTACTTC.

The genes are TRBV3-1 and TRBJ1-4; D perhaps matches TRBD1 (6 bases). Germline-derived CDR1 and CDR2 are LGHDT and YNNKEL (reference sequence). V lost 6 bases, J lost 9 bases, and 17 bases lay in between. This CDR3 comprises 14 residues. The CDR3 DNA reads TGTGCCAGCAGTCGGGACATCCGGAAGAAAAAACTGTTTTTT. Residues: CASSRDIRKKKLFF.

This chain connects TRBV12-3 or TRBV12-4 to TRBJ2-3; D is undetermined. The V and J ends lost 5 bases and 7 bases respectively, with 10 bases between them. This CDR3 is 12 amino acids long. CDR3 protein: CASSGKLHTQYF. The CDR3 DNA reads TGTGCCAGCAGTGGGAAACTCCATACGCAGTATTTT.

The chain links TRBV6-6 to TRBJ1-1, with 8 bases that match TRBD1. CDR3 length: 14 amino acids. V was clipped by 6 bases and J by 1 base; unmatched bases: 4. Germline V gene sequence: CDR1 MNHNY, CDR2 SVGAGI (reference sequence). CDR3: CASRDRGRNTEAFF. For the CDR3, the DNA is TGTGCCAGCAGAGACAGGGGTCGGAACACTGAAGCTTTCTTT.

The gene calls are TRBV5-6 and TRBJ2-1; 13 positions agree with TRBD2. CDR3 size: 17 residues. J lost 9 bases, V lost 4 bases, and 13 bases had no gene match. CDR1 is SGHDT, CDR2 YYEEEE, per germline. Written as DNA, the CDR3 is TGTGCCAGCAGCCCGGGCCCTACTAGCGGGGGGGCCGGTGAGCAGTTCTTC. Translated: CASSPGPTSGGAGEQFF.

In its sample, this clonotype was seen a few times. The gene calls are TRBV5-6 and TRBJ2-7; D gene unclear. V was shortened by 1 base and J by 1 base, with 9 bases between the two germline ends. The CDR3 runs 14 residues. Germline V gives CDR1 SGHDT, CDR2 YYEEEE. The CDR3 is CASSLRGRSYEQYF. Written as DNA, the CDR3 is TGTGCCAGCAGCTTGCGTGGAAGGTCCTACGAGCAGTACTTC.